This T cell receptor beta chain emerged from a study of CD8+ T cells in alopecia areata. Study details: A regimen of oral tofacitinib, 5 to 10 mg twice daily, was given to treated patients.

Overall study findings and caveats: Among patients, TCR sharing was less clear than in mice, a difference possibly due in part to HLA diversity in the patient population.

CDR1 is SGHDT and CDR2 is YYEEEE in the germline V gene. Trimming stripped 3 bases from V and 6 bases from J, with 9 bases between. The CDR3 spans 13 residues. cDNA serving as the sequencing template came from extracted, reverse transcribed RNA. Assay: immunoSEQ multiplex PCR; the TCRdb copy retains only in-frame clones and omits some. The table includes hundreds of thousands of clones, roughly two thirds detected once. This clone was counted only a few times. Antigen specificity is unknown. The V call is TRBV5-6, the J call TRBJ1-4; D not certain. The sample in question was CD4+ T cells sorted from blood, obtained at week 0. The sequence came from a human donor with alopecia areata. As DNA, the CDR3 is TGTGCCAGCAGCTACGAAAGGGATGAAAAACTGTTTTTT. The encoded protein is CASSYERDEKLFF.